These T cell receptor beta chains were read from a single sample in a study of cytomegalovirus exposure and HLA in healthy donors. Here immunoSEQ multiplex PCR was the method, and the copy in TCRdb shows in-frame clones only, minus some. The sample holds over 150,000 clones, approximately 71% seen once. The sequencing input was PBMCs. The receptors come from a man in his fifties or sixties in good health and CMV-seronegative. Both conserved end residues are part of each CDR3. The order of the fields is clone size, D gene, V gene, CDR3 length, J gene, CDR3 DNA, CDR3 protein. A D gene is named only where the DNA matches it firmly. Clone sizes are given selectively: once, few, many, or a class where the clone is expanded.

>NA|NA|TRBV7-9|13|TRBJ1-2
TGTGCCAGCAGCTTCGGCAGGATCCATGGCTACACCTTC
CASSFGRIHGYTF
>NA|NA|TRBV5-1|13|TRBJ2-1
TGCGCCAGCAGCCGGGAACCCTACAATGAGCAGTTCTTC
CASSREPYNEQFF
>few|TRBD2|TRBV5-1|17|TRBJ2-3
TGCGCCAGCAACCCTATCCCGGGACTAGCGGGGGGGGATACGCAGTATTTT
CASNPIPGLAGGDTQYF
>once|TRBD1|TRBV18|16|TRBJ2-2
TGTGCCAGCTCACCGTCGGGACAGGGGGGCGCCGGGGAGCTGTTTTTT
CASSPSGQGGAGELFF
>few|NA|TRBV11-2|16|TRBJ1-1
TGTGCCAGCAGCTTAGATCCAAGGACAGTGAACACTGAAGCTTTCTTT
CASSLDPRTVNTEAFF
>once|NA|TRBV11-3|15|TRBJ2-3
TGTGCCAGCAGCCCCGGACTGTCTAGCACAGATACGCAGTATTTT
CASSPGLSSTDTQYF
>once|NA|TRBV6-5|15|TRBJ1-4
TGTGCCAGCAGTTACGGAAGCGGGGGCGGTGAAAAACTGTTTTTT
CASSYGSGGGEKLFF
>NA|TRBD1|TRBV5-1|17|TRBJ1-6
TGCGCCAGCAGCTTGGGTGGGACAGGGGCTCCTCAATCACCCCTCCACTTT
CASSLGGTGAPQSPLHF
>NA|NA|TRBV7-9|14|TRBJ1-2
TGTGCCAGCAGCCCCAGACGGGGGGCCTATGGCTACACCTTC
CASSPRRGAYGYTF
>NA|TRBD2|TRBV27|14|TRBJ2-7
TGTGCCAGCAGCCCTAGCGGGGGGACCTACGAGCAGTACTTC
CASSPSGGTYEQYF
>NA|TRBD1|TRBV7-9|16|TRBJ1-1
TGTGCCAGCAGCTTAGAGAGTCGGCAGGGGGGCACTGAAGCTTTCTTT
CASSLESRQGGTEAFF
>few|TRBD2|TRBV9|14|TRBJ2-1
TGTGCCAGCAGCGCGACTAGCGGAGACAATGAGCAGTTCTTC
CASSATSGDNEQFF
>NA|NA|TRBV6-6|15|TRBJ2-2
TGTGCCAGCAGTTACGCGGGACCAAACACCGGGGAGCTGTTTTTT
CASSYAGPNTGELFF
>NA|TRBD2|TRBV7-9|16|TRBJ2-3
TGTGCCAGCAGCCAATACGCTAGCGGATACACAGATACGCAGTATTTT
CASSQYASGYTDTQYF
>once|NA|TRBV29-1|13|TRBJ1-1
TGCAGCGTTGCACTGGGGAGGAACACTGAAGCTTTCTTT
CSVALGRNTEAFF
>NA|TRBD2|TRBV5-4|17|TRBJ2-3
TGTGCCAGCAGCCCCCAGACTAGCGGGGTATCCACAGATACGCAGTATTTT
CASSPQTSGVSTDTQYF
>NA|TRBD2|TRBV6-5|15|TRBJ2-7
TGTGCCAGCAGAGCATTAGCGGGGGGACCCTACGAGCAGTACTTC
CASRALAGGPYEQYF